This entry is about one T cell receptor beta chain. Its antigen remains unidentified. Generated by immunoSEQ multiplex PCR, the TCRdb table keeps only in-frame clones and is missing some. Counted here are around 68,000 clones, approximately 90% occurring once; the ten biggest clones make up approximately 1.1%. The sample is drawn from a study of OX40 agonist ivuxolimab in advanced cancers. Study information: A diagnosis of hepatocellular carcinoma, melanoma, renal cell or head and neck cancer was present in dose-escalation patients.

This CDR3 has 14 residues. Per germline, CDR1 SGHKS and CDR2 YYEKEE (reference sequence). V lost 0 bases and J lost 7, with 13 bases in between. The study's findings and limits: Some nonresponders also had low normalized T-cell clonal expansion.

Sequencing was performed on CD4+ or CD8+ T cells sorted from blood, taken in a trial of the OX40 agonist ivuxolimab. The rearrangement links TRBV5-5 to TRBJ1-2; D possibly corresponds to TRBD1 (6 bases). This clonotype was obtained from an adult with an advanced solid tumor such as melanoma, head and neck, liver or kidney cancer. DNA for the CDR3: TGTGCCAGCAGCTTGGGCTTCCAGGGGTTTGGCTACACCTTC. As protein: CASSLGFQGFGYTF.